The 29 T cell receptor beta chains below were found in one sample sequenced in a study of technical replicates of blood from a handful of donors. Data came from immunoSEQ multiplex PCR; TCRdb stores just in-frame clones and leaves some out. The data contain tens of thousands of clones, about 91% of them seen just once; the ten biggest clones take up 0.25%. The sequenced sample consisted of T cells isolated from PBMCs. Source of these receptors: a human donor in good health.

The genes are TRBV6-1 and TRBJ2-1; D is uncertain. CDR1 and CDR2 from the germline V gene are MNHNS and SASEGT. The CDR3 runs to 13 residues. Trimming shortened V by 2 bases and J by 7 bases, and 9 bases separated the two germline ends. This CDR3 is CASSEHVLNEQFF. The CDR3 DNA follows: TGTGCCAGCAGTGAACACGTACTGAATGAGCAGTTCTTC.

This chain uses TRBV2 with TRBJ2-2, with unresolved D. CDR3 length: 14 amino acids. Trimming pared 8 bases from V and 0 bases from J, leaving 10 bases between. The germline CDR1 and CDR2 sequences are SNHLY and FYNNEI. The CDR3 coding sequence is TGTGCCAGCTCGGTAGTAACGAACACCGGGGAGCTGTTTTTT. Protein product: CASSVVTNTGELFF.

CDR3 DNA: TGTGCCAGCAGCCCTACTTTCGACAGTTACAATGAGCAGTTCTTC. Protein: CASSPTFDSYNEQFF. The V call is TRBV7-3, the J call TRBJ2-1, with D possibly TRBD1 on 5 matching bases. CDR1 is SGHTA and CDR2 is FQGTGA in the germline V gene. This CDR3 has 15 residues. V lost 5 bases and J lost 4, with 15 bases in between.

The gene calls are TRBV28 and TRBJ2-7; no clear D gene. CDR1 and CDR2 from the germline V gene are MDHEN and SYDVKM. With 1 base removed from V and 0 bases from J, the gap between germline ends came to 13 bases. The CDR3 sequence is 16 residues long. The CDR3 coding sequence is TGTGCCAGCAGTTTATTAGTCGTGGGCCGCTCCTACGAGCAGTACTTC. Translation gives CASSLLVVGRSYEQYF.

The chain couples TRBV6-1 to TRBJ2-7; D unresolved. The CDR3 runs 11 residues. Trimming shortened V by 2 bases and J by 5 bases, and 4 bases separated the two germline ends. The V gene's germline CDR1 is MNHNS and CDR2 SASEGT. The CDR3 DNA sequence: TGTGCCAGCAGTGAATTAAACGAGCAGTACTTC. Translating gives CASSELNEQYF.

This clone has just one count. Other DNA sequences in the same sample also yield this CDR3. The V call is TRBV30, the J call TRBJ2-5, with D possibly TRBD2 on 5 matching bases. This CDR3 region has 13 residues. With 2 bases removed from V and 1 base from J, the gap between germline ends came to 8 bases. Looked up from germline, CDR1 is GTSNPN and CDR2 is SVGIG (reference sequence). CDR3 loop: CAWSPSGQETQYF. The DNA of the CDR3 is TGTGCCTGGAGTCCAAGCGGCCAAGAGACCCAGTACTTC.

The J gene is TRBJ2-5, the V gene TRBV11-2; possible D gene TRBD2, 6 bases. This CDR3 region has 14 residues. V shed 5 bases and J shed 1 base, with 11 bases lying between them. Germline loops: CDR1 SGHAT, CDR2 FQNNGV. The DNA of the CDR3 is TGTGCCAGCAGCCCCAGACTAGTCCAAGAGACCCAGTACTTC. Translating it yields CASSPRLVQETQYF.

The chain employs TRBV18 and TRBJ1-3; D call uncertain. Trimming removed 1 base from V and 0 bases from J, with 13 bases in between. The CDR3 runs 17 residues. CDR1 is KGHSH, CDR2 LQKENI, per germline. Here the CDR3 DNA reads TGTGCCAGCTCACCACTGTTAGATCGCGACTCTGGAAACACCATATATTTT. It translates to CASSPLLDRDSGNTIYF. The variable domain in full, with the rest retrieved from reference TRBV18 and TRBJ1-3, is NAGVMQNPRHLVRRRGQEARLRCSPMKGHSHVYWYRQLPEEGLKFMVYLQKENIIDESGMPKERFSAEFPKEGPSILRIQQVVRGDSAAYFCASSPLLDRDSGNTIYFGEGSWLTVV.

The chain joins TRBV4-1 to TRBJ2-7; 13 nucleotides align to TRBD2. Trimming cost V 2 bases and J 2 bases; bases outside gene matches: 3. This CDR3 is 16 amino acids long. CDR1 and CDR2 (germline): MGHRA, YSYEKL. The CDR3: CASSQTGTSGTYEQYF. The CDR3 bases are TGCGCCAGCAGCCAAACCGGGACTAGCGGGACCTACGAGCAGTACTTC.

The chain recombines TRBV2 with TRBJ2-7, with TRBD2 matching 7 bases. The CDR3 is 14 amino acids. Trimming at V came to 6 bases and at J to 2 bases, leaving 7 bases not matched to a gene. Per the germline V gene, CDR1 is SNHLY and CDR2 is FYNNEI. DNA of the CDR3: TGTGCCAGCAGGCGGGGGACGGCGGCCTACGAGCAGTACTTC. Translated, it gives CASRRGTAAYEQYF.

The chain joins TRBV4-1 to TRBJ1-5; 7 positions agree with TRBD1. The ends lost 4 bases at V and 3 bases at J; junction bases unmatched: 6. CDR1 and CDR2 (germline): MGHRA, YSYEKL. This CDR3 spans 15 amino acids. In nucleotides, the CDR3 is TGCGCCAGCAGCCGGGACAGCCCCTACAATCAGCCCCAGCATTTT. The encoded protein is CASSRDSPYNQPQHF.

The CDR3 DNA is TGTGCCAGCAGTAACAGTCCCATGAACACTGAAGCTTTCTTT. Protein product: CASSNSPMNTEAFF. V gene TRBV28 combines with J gene TRBJ1-1, with D hard to call. V lost 5 bases and J lost 0, with 10 bases in between. The V gene's germline CDR1 is MDHEN and CDR2 SYDVKM. The CDR3 has 14 amino acids.

This clone has more than one count but fewer than ten. The rearrangement uses TRBV30 and TRBJ1-5, with TRBD1 matching over 8 bases. Germline V gene sequence: CDR1 GTSNPN, CDR2 SVGIG (reference sequence). J was trimmed by 2 bases and V by 0 bases; bases with no gene match: 0. This CDR3 spans 14 amino acids. CDR3: CAWSVQGGNQPQHF. The CDR3 region has the DNA TGTGCCTGGAGTGTACAGGGGGGCAATCAGCCCCAGCATTTT. The whole variable domain, remainder taken from reference TRBV30 and TRBJ1-5, is SQTIHQWPATLVQPVGSPLSLECTVEGTSNPNLYWYRQAAGRGLQLLFYSVGIGQISSEVPQNLSASRPQDRQFILSSKKLLLSDSGFYLCAWSVQGGNQPQHFGDGTRLSIL.

This clone was picked up one time. The chain employs TRBV18 and TRBJ2-3; 10 bases are shared with TRBD1. The germline V gene has CDR1 KGHSH and CDR2 LQKENI. J was trimmed by 1 base and V by 3 bases; bases with no gene match: 13. This CDR3 contains 19 residues. The CDR3 here is CASSPNRDRGSYGTDTQYF. DNA of the CDR3: TGTGCCAGCTCACCGAACCGGGACAGGGGATCTTACGGCACAGATACGCAGTATTTT. Looking up the rest from reference TRBV18 and TRBJ2-3 gives the full variable domain: NAGVMQNPRHLVRRRGQEARLRCSPMKGHSHVYWYRQLPEEGLKFMVYLQKENIIDESGMPKERFSAEFPKEGPSILRIQQVVRGDSAAYFCASSPNRDRGSYGTDTQYFGPGTRLTVL.

The chain combines TRBV5-6 with TRBJ1-5; D is possibly TRBD1 (5 bases). The CDR3 extends over 12 amino acids. The germline CDR1 and CDR2 sequences are SGHDT and YYEEEE. V lost 4 bases to trimming and J lost 9 bases, with 11 bases between them. The CDR3 DNA sequence: TGTGCCAGCAGCCAGGGTAACTGGCCCCAGCATTTT. Amino acid sequence: CASSQGNWPQHF.

This chain joins TRBV7-9 and TRBJ2-1; 7 bases align to TRBD1. CDR3 size: 16 residues. The germline V gene has CDR1 SEHNR and CDR2 FQNEAQ (reference sequence). The V gene end was trimmed by 1 base and the J gene end by 5 bases; junction bases not matched to a gene: 8. CDR3 sequence: CASSLVFGTANNEQFF. The CDR3 nucleotides read TGTGCCAGCAGCTTAGTGTTCGGGACAGCCAACAATGAGCAGTTCTTC.

The CDR3 loop reads CASSATGAVEQYF. In DNA, the CDR3 is TGTGCCAGCAGTGCTACAGGGGCTGTCGAGCAGTACTTC. The rearrangement uses TRBV2 and TRBJ2-7, with 7 bases lining up with TRBD1. The CDR3 loop spans 13 amino acids. V shed 4 bases and J 6 bases; nucleotides not matched to a gene: 6. The germline gives CDR1 SNHLY, CDR2 FYNNEI.

The J gene is TRBJ2-2, the V gene TRBV4-1, with TRBD2 identical over 11 bases. Germline values: CDR1 MGHRA, CDR2 YSYEKL. CDR3 length: 16 amino acids. Losses at the gene ends were 6 bases for V and 4 bases for J; bases not matched to a gene: 7. The CDR3 DNA is TGCGCCAGCAGAAATACTAGCGGGGGATTCACCGGGGAGCTGTTTTTT. Amino acids: CASRNTSGGFTGELFF.

V gene TRBV30 combines with J gene TRBJ2-7; D is perhaps TRBD1 (6 bases). The CDR3 consists of 14 residues. V lost 7 bases and J 6 bases, leaving 22 bases between the germline ends. The germline V gene has CDR1 GTSNPN and CDR2 SVGIG (reference sequence). The CDR3 nucleotides read TGTGCCTCTTACATAGGGACATCGGGCCCCGAGCAGTACTTC. Protein sequence: CASYIGTSGPEQYF.

J is TRBJ1-3 and V is TRBV14, with TRBD1 matching 8 bases. Germline V gene sequence: CDR1 SGHDN, CDR2 FVKESK. The CDR3 runs 15 residues. Trimming removed 1 base from V and 2 bases from J; junction bases left unmatched: 1. CDR3 in DNA: TGTGCCAGCAGCCAAGCCAGGGGGCCTGGAAACACCATATATTTT. Protein: CASSQARGPGNTIYF.

This chain links TRBV18 with TRBJ1-4; possible D gene TRBD1, 5 bases. V was clipped by 3 bases and J by 12 bases, with 23 bases between them. There are 16 residues in the CDR3. Germline V lookup: CDR1 KGHSH, CDR2 LQKENI. In DNA, the CDR3 is TGTGCCAGCTCACCCCAACCATCGGGCAGCGGGGCAGAACTGTTTTTT. It yields the protein CASSPQPSGSGAELFF.

This chain joins TRBV7-6 and TRBJ2-7; D is undetermined. The CDR3 length is 15 residues. V was trimmed by 1 base and J by 0 bases, leaving 10 bases between them. Germline V gene data show CDR1 as SGHVS and CDR2 as FNYEAQ. As DNA, the CDR3 is TGTGCCAGCAGCTTAGGGCCAGGTCGCTCCTACGAGCAGTACTTC. Translating it yields CASSLGPGRSYEQYF.

The rearrangement joins TRBV6-6 to TRBJ2-7; possibly TRBD1 for D (6 bases). Germline V gives CDR1 MNHNY, CDR2 SVGAGI (reference sequence). With 6 bases removed from V and 0 bases from J, the gap between germline ends came to 18 bases. This CDR3 spans 16 amino acids. CDR3 DNA sequence: TGTGCCAGCAGCCTCACGGACAGCAAGAGCTCCTACGAGCAGTACTTC. It codes for CASSLTDSKSSYEQYF.

The CDR3 is CASSRAGDGTDTQYF. CDR3 nucleotides: TGTGCCAGCAGTCGAGCGGGAGATGGTACAGATACGCAGTATTTT. The J gene is TRBJ2-3, the V gene TRBV6-4, with 8 bases that match TRBD2. V was clipped by 5 bases and J by 3 bases; unmatched bases: 7. The germline CDR1 and CDR2 sequences are MRHNA and SNTAGT. The CDR3 has 15 residues.

The chain is built from TRBV2 and TRBJ2-7, with 9 bases aligning to TRBD1. Germline values: CDR1 SNHLY, CDR2 FYNNEI. Trimming took 6 bases from V and 3 from J; bases not matched to a gene: 3. The CDR3 runs to 13 residues. CDR3 loop: CASRVGQGYEQYF. As DNA, the CDR3 is TGTGCCAGCAGGGTGGGACAGGGCTACGAGCAGTACTTC.

The chain joins TRBV6-5 to TRBJ2-5; possible D gene TRBD2, 6 bases. Per the germline V gene, CDR1 is MNHEY and CDR2 is SVGAGI. The V end was cut by 7 bases, the J end by 4 bases, with 16 bases between. This CDR3 region has 14 residues. This chain's CDR3 is CASNDRGAGETQYF. CDR3 in DNA: TGTGCCAGCAACGACCGGGGAGCGGGAGAGACCCAGTACTTC.

The chain couples TRBV7-9 to TRBJ2-7; D is possibly TRBD1 (5 bases). The CDR3 sequence is 14 residues long. V lost 5 bases to trimming and J lost 4 bases, with 15 bases between them. Germline CDR1 reads SEHNR; CDR2 reads FQNEAQ (reference sequence). Here the CDR3 reads CASSPRQKVYEQYF. The CDR3 DNA reads TGTGCCAGCAGCCCGAGACAGAAGGTATACGAGCAGTACTTC. The full variable domain, its missing parts supplied by reference TRBV7-9 and TRBJ2-7, is DTGVSQNPRHKITKRGQNVTFRCDPISEHNRLYWYRQTLGQGPEFLTYFQNEAQLEKSRLLSDRFSAERPKGSFSTLEIQRTEQGDSAMYLCASSPRQKVYEQYFGPGTRLTVT.

The gene calls are TRBV5-1 and TRBJ1-4; D uncertain. This CDR3 has 15 amino acids. V lost 0 bases and J lost 6, with 12 bases in between. CDR1 is SGHRS and CDR2 is YFSETQ in the germline V gene. CDR3 sequence (DNA): TGCGCCAGCAGCTTGGTATCGGGTGGTGATGAAAAACTGTTTTTT. Translation gives CASSLVSGGDEKLFF.

The rearrangement links TRBV4-1 to TRBJ1-4; 7 bases are shared with TRBD1. V was clipped by 2 bases and J by 3 bases; unmatched bases: 9. Germline V gene lookup returns CDR1 MGHRA and CDR2 YSYEKL. The CDR3 totals 17 residues. CDR3 residues: CASSQTPRGGSNEKLFF. CDR3 nucleotides: TGCGCCAGCAGCCAAACTCCAAGAGGGGGCTCTAATGAAAAACTGTTTTTT.